What follows describes a single T cell receptor (beta chain). Its target is not known. The sample comes from a study of cytomegalovirus exposure and HLA in healthy donors. Whole-study findings and limits: Upon later analysis, TCR association rates were observed to vary by HLA locus, being highest for DRB1 and lowest for HLA-C. Follow-up analysis seemed to connect common viral pathogens with several of the most significant clusters identified.

The PCR ran on 60 Vbeta and 13 Jbeta primers. The repertoire was sequenced with immunoSEQ multiplex PCR; TCRdb's copy has only in-frame clones and lacks some. Among fewer than 150,000 clones listed, 15% were seen once. The CDR3 is 14 amino acids. Source material: PBMCs. The sequence was obtained from a woman between 18 and 29 years old in good health and CMV-seronegative. The chain has TRBV21-1 and TRBJ2-1; the DNA was not compared with TRBD2, the D call given in the table. TRBV21-1 is described as a pseudogene. The chain's CDR3 is CASSRKRGSNEQFF. The CDR3 nucleotides read TGTGCCAGCAGCAGGAAGCGCGGCTCCAATGAGCAGTTCTTC.